This passage covers 30 T cell receptor beta chains from one sample sequenced in a study of T cell responses to AZD1222 COVID-19 vaccine. Here immunoSEQ multiplex PCR was the method, and the copy in TCRdb shows in-frame clones only, minus some. Its table lists about 140,000 clones. Sequencing was performed on peripheral blood. These receptors were obtained from an adult in good health.

The chain joins TRBV2 to TRBJ1-1; the match to TRBD1 covers 9 bases. Germline assignment: CDR1 SNHLY and CDR2 FYNNEI. V gave up 6 bases and J gave up 0 bases; unmatched junction bases: 5. This CDR3 has 15 residues. The CDR3 coding sequence is TGTGCCAGCAGGATACAGGGGGCCCTGAACACTGAAGCTTTCTTT. Amino acid sequence: CASRIQGALNTEAFF.

This chain connects TRBV29-1 to TRBJ2-1; 9 bases match TRBD2. Germline V gene lookup returns CDR1 SQVTM and CDR2 ANQGSEA. V lost 6 bases, J lost 2 bases, and 5 bases stayed unmatched. The CDR3 extends over 14 amino acids. Here the CDR3 DNA reads TGCAGCGTACCGACTAGCGGCCCCTACAATGAGCAGTTCTTC. This encodes CSVPTSGPYNEQFF.

This chain connects TRBV7-9 to TRBJ2-7, with TRBD1 matching 7 bases. V gave up 5 bases and J gave up 6 bases; unmatched junction bases: 10. Looked up from germline, CDR1 is SEHNR and CDR2 is FQNEAQ (reference sequence). This CDR3 region has 14 residues. This CDR3 is CASSDRQGLGEQYF. The CDR3 DNA reads as TGTGCCAGCAGCGACAGACAGGGTCTTGGCGAGCAGTACTTC.

Concerning this clone: At one end the junction does not follow the germline gene, possibly because of a read error. V gene TRBV5-5 combines with J gene TRBJ1-1; D not resolved. Germline V gives CDR1 SGHKS, CDR2 YYEKEE (reference sequence). The CDR3 consists of 11 residues. CDR3 region: CASSLKTEAFF. The CDR3 bases are TGTGCCAGCAGCTTGAAAACTGAAGCTTTCTTT.

The chain has TRBV6-6 and TRBJ1-4; possible D gene TRBD1, 5 bases. The CDR3 contains 13 residues. V was cut by 6 bases and J by 4 bases, with 9 bases left in between. Germline-derived CDR1 and CDR2 are MNHNY and SVGAGI (reference sequence). DNA of the CDR3: TGTGCCAGCAGCTGGGACGGTAATGAAAAACTGTTTTTT. Residues: CASSWDGNEKLFF.

This chain connects TRBV24-1 to TRBJ1-5, with D uncertain. The CDR3 loop spans 13 amino acids. From germline, CDR1 is KGHDR and CDR2 SFDVKD. The V end lost 3 bases, the J end lost 9 bases, and 11 bases lay between the germline ends. This CDR3 reads CATSDQTRGPQHF. The CDR3 DNA follows: TGTGCCACCAGTGATCAAACCCGGGGGCCCCAGCATTTT.

The genes are TRBV13 and TRBJ2-3; 10 nucleotides line up with TRBD2. Germline-derived CDR1 and CDR2 are PRHDT and FYEKMQ (reference sequence). V was pared by 3 bases and J by 0 bases, with 9 bases of the junction left unmatched. The CDR3 length is 18 residues. The CDR3 DNA follows: TGTGCCAGCAGCTTTGGGCTAGCGGGGGAAACTAGCACAGATACGCAGTATTTT. Its translation: CASSFGLAGETSTDTQYF.

The gene calls are TRBV7-6 and TRBJ1-2; weak D call: TRBD1 (5 bases). The CDR3 sequence is 13 residues long. Per germline, CDR1 SGHVS and CDR2 FNYEAQ. Trimming cost V 2 bases and J 14 bases, with 18 bases left between them. The CDR3 loop is CASSLRGGDSLTF. CDR3 DNA: TGTGCCAGCAGCTTACGGGGGGGTGACAGTTTAACCTTC.

This CDR3 is CASSVDLGETQYF. CDR3 sequence (DNA): TGTGCCAGCAGTGTGGACCTTGGTGAGACCCAGTACTTC. The chain links TRBV6-4 to TRBJ2-5; D remains ambiguous. The germline V gene encodes CDR1 MRHNA and CDR2 SNTAGT. The CDR3 runs to 13 residues. V lost 4 bases to trimming and J lost 5 bases, with 11 bases between them.

This rearrangement joins TRBV4-1 to TRBJ2-3; 8 nucleotides line up with TRBD1. Germline V gene data show CDR1 as MGHRA and CDR2 as YSYEKL. V dropped 3 bases and J dropped 2; count of bases not matched to a gene: 1. The CDR3 extends over 14 amino acids. The CDR3 protein is CASSQTGVTDTQYF. The CDR3 nucleotides read TGCGCCAGCAGCCAGACAGGGGTCACAGATACGCAGTATTTT.

The gene calls are TRBV28 and TRBJ1-3; D may be TRBD1 (6 bases). Germline V gene lookup returns CDR1 MDHEN and CDR2 SYDVKM. V lost 3 bases and J 5 bases, leaving 14 bases between the germline ends. This CDR3 has 15 residues. The CDR3 nucleotides are TGTGCCAGCAGTTTCGGCGGGGGGCGTAGAAACACCATATATTTT. This translates into CASSFGGGRRNTIYF.

In nucleotides, the CDR3 is TGTGCCAGCAGTTTAGACAGGGATCAGCCCCAGCATTTT. Amino acids: CASSLDRDQPQHF. V gene TRBV27 combines with J gene TRBJ1-5, with 7 bases that match TRBD1. Trimming removed 2 bases from V and 5 bases from J; junction bases left unmatched: 0. CDR1 and CDR2 from the germline V gene are MNHEY and SMNVEV (reference sequence). The CDR3 has 13 amino acids.

The CDR3 loop is CASSSRTGIEKLFF. CDR3 sequence (DNA): TGTGCCAGCAGCTCCAGGACAGGGATCGAAAAACTGTTTTTT. This rearrangement joins TRBV7-3 to TRBJ1-4; 8 nucleotides line up with TRBD1. The germline V gene has CDR1 SGHTA and CDR2 FQGTGA. Trimming took 4 bases from V and 8 from J; bases not matched to a gene: 6. The CDR3 consists of 14 residues.

The CDR3 region is CASSLDHGGAVETQYF. The CDR3 coding sequence is TGTGCCAGCAGCTTAGATCACGGGGGGGCCGTCGAGACCCAGTACTTC. The rearrangement uses TRBV11-2 and TRBJ2-5; 8 bases align to TRBD2. The CDR3 totals 16 residues. Germline trimming cut 0 bases from V and 5 bases from J; bases unmatched to any gene: 8. CDR1 is SGHAT and CDR2 is FQNNGV in the germline V gene.

V is TRBV5-5 and J is TRBJ2-7, with TRBD1 as a possible D gene (5 bases). CDR3 length: 15 amino acids. The ends were cut back, 1 base at V and 2 bases at J, with 13 bases in the middle. Germline values: CDR1 SGHKS, CDR2 YYEKEE (reference sequence). As DNA, the CDR3 is TGTGCCAGCAGCTTGTATGGCCAGGGAACCTACGAGCAGTACTTC. It encodes CASSLYGQGTYEQYF.

The chain couples TRBV25-1 to TRBJ2-7, with TRBD1 matching 7 bases. The CDR3 totals 15 residues. With V trimmed by 4 bases and J by 1 base, 7 bases remained unmatched. The germline V gene encodes CDR1 MGHDK and CDR2 SYGVNS. CDR3 sequence (DNA): TGTGCCAGCAGTGGAACCGGGACAGCTTCCTACGAGCAGTACTTC. Translation: CASSGTGTASYEQYF.

The gene calls are TRBV29-1 and TRBJ2-3; no definite D call. This CDR3 region has 10 residues. Looked up from germline, CDR1 is SQVTM and CDR2 is ANQGSEA. V dropped 3 bases and J dropped 5 bases, with 3 bases sitting between them. DNA for the CDR3: TGCAGCGTTGATGGAGATACGCAGTATTTT. It codes for CSVDGDTQYF.

The CDR3 coding sequence is TGTGCCAGCAGCCCTGCGGGGGGCGAAGGTCAGCCCCAGCATTTT. This sequence encodes CASSPAGGEGQPQHF. The J gene is TRBJ1-5, the V gene TRBV7-3, with D possibly matching TRBD1 (6 bases). V was trimmed by 5 bases and J by 6 bases, leaving 17 bases between them. Germline V lookup: CDR1 SGHTA, CDR2 FQGTGA. This CDR3 spans 15 amino acids.

The chain joins TRBV6-5 to TRBJ1-4, with 10 positions matching TRBD1. This CDR3 contains 14 residues. Germline CDR1 reads MNHEY; CDR2 reads SVGAGI. V shed 7 bases and J 8 bases; nucleotides not matched to a gene: 7. The CDR3 sequence is CASKRQGAGEKLFF. The CDR3 region has the DNA TGTGCCAGCAAAAGACAGGGGGCTGGAGAAAAACTGTTTTTT.

The V and J genes are TRBV21-1 and TRBJ1-1; the table calls TRBD1, which could not be checked here. TRBV21-1 is flagged as a pseudogene. The CDR3 consists of 13 residues. In nucleotides, the CDR3 is TGTGCCAGCACCGACAGGGTTGTGACTGAAGCTTTCTTT. Translation: CASTDRVVTEAFF.

The V gene is TRBV5-1, the J gene TRBJ1-4, with 7 positions matching TRBD1. The CDR3 spans 18 residues. CDR1 SGHRS and CDR2 YFSETQ come from the germline V gene. V trimming: 4 bases; J trimming: 1 base; junction bases outside the gene matches: 13. The DNA for the CDR3 is TGCGCCAGCAGCGCCGGAGATGTCACAGGGGAAACTAATGAAAAACTGTTTTTT. It specifies CASSAGDVTGETNEKLFF.

The chain couples TRBV27 to TRBJ1-5, with D perhaps TRBD1 (6 bases). The CDR3 has 15 amino acids. From germline, CDR1 is MNHEY and CDR2 SMNVEV (reference sequence). V was shortened by 8 bases and J by 3 bases, with 17 bases between the two germline ends. CDR3 DNA sequence: TGTGCCAGCTCCTTTAGAGGACAGATCAATCAGCCCCAGCATTTT. Protein product: CASSFRGQINQPQHF.

This chain links TRBV5-1 with TRBJ2-1; D unresolved. The V end was cut by 4 bases, the J end by 6 bases, with 11 bases between. The CDR3 has 13 residues. Looked up from germline, CDR1 is SGHRS and CDR2 is YFSETQ. In DNA, the CDR3 is TGCGCCAGCAGCAGGACGGTGGGCAATGAGCAGTTCTTC. Residues: CASSRTVGNEQFF. Together with reference TRBV5-1 and TRBJ2-1, the CDR3 gives the full variable domain: KAGVTQTPRYLIKTRGQQVTLSCSPISGHRSVSWYQQTPGQGLQFLFEYFSETQRNKGNFPGRFSGRQFSNSRSEMNVSTLELGDSALYLCASSRTVGNEQFFGPGTRLTVL.

This chain uses TRBV4-3 with TRBJ1-6; D gene unclear. Looked up from germline, CDR1 is LGHNA and CDR2 is YSLEER. Deletions cut 1 base from V and 10 bases from J, with 11 bases between. This CDR3 has 14 amino acids. The chain's CDR3 is CASSQGQEASPLHF. DNA of the CDR3: TGCGCCAGCAGCCAAGGTCAGGAGGCCTCACCCCTCCACTTT.

V and J are TRBV19 and TRBJ2-3; D may be TRBD1 (6 bases). CDR3 length: 13 amino acids. V lost 5 bases to trimming and J lost 1 base, with 7 bases between them. Germline CDR1 reads LNHDA; CDR2 reads SQIVND (reference sequence). This CDR3 reads CASSRQGTDTQYF. DNA for the CDR3: TGTGCCAGTAGTCGACAGGGCACAGATACGCAGTATTTT.

The genes are TRBV5-4 and TRBJ1-6, with D perhaps TRBD1 (5 bases). Germline assignment: CDR1 SGHNT and CDR2 YYREEE (reference sequence). The ends were cut back, 1 base at V and 6 bases at J, with 8 bases in the middle. CDR3 length equals 14 residues. The CDR3 DNA reads TGTGCCAGCAGCTTGTTGGGGACTAATTCACCCCTCCACTTT. Translated: CASSLLGTNSPLHF.

The chain joins TRBV19 to TRBJ1-1, with D unresolved. The CDR3 extends over 12 amino acids. Trimming shortened V by 5 bases and J by 8 bases, and 12 bases separated the two germline ends. The germline V gene has CDR1 LNHDA and CDR2 SQIVND (reference sequence). The CDR3 spells CASSRTRSEAFF. DNA for the CDR3: TGTGCCAGTAGTCGTACCAGGTCGGAAGCTTTCTTT.

The V call is TRBV29-1, the J call TRBJ2-3, with D possibly being TRBD2 (6 bases). The CDR3 consists of 16 residues. From germline, CDR1 is SQVTM and CDR2 ANQGSEA. V lost 3 bases, J lost 0 bases, and 16 bases lay in between. The CDR3 sequence is CSVDSGGTLSTDTQYF. The CDR3 DNA reads TGCAGCGTTGATTCCGGGGGAACCCTTAGCACAGATACGCAGTATTTT.

This chain links TRBV28 with TRBJ1-5; possible D gene TRBD1, 5 bases. Trimming removed 10 bases at V and 2 bases at J, with 12 bases between. Germline CDR1 MDHEN, CDR2 SYDVKM. The CDR3 sequence is 13 residues long. CDR3 DNA: TGTGCCACCCCCCGGGGACGCAATCAGCCCCAGCATTTT. Translated, it gives CATPRGRNQPQHF.

The chain has TRBV10-3 and TRBJ2-1, with TRBD2 as a possible D gene (6 bases). In germline, CDR1 is ENHRY, CDR2 SYGVKD. V was clipped by 6 bases and J by 2 bases, with 14 bases between them. This CDR3 comprises 15 residues. CDR3 sequence reads: CAISQLAPTYNEQFF. In DNA, the CDR3 is TGTGCCATCAGCCAACTAGCACCAACCTACAATGAGCAGTTCTTC.